This T cell receptor beta chain came from a study of cytomegalovirus exposure and HLA in healthy donors. The PCR contained 60 Vbeta and 13 Jbeta primers. Profiling relied on immunoSEQ multiplex PCR, and the TCRdb table lists in-frame clones only, not all of them. The sample has under 200,000 clones, around 80% seen once. Germline V gene sequence: CDR1 DFQATT, CDR2 SNEGSKA (reference sequence). The CDR3 sequence is 11 residues long. V lost 5 bases and J 1 base, leaving 5 bases between the germline ends. The origin of this receptor is a human donor in good health. J is TRBJ1-1 and V is TRBV20-1, with D tentatively TRBD1 (5 bases). The sample comprised PBMCs. The CDR3 nucleotides read TGCAGTGCTGGACAGAACACTGAAGCTTTCTTT. It is translated as CSAGQNTEAFF.